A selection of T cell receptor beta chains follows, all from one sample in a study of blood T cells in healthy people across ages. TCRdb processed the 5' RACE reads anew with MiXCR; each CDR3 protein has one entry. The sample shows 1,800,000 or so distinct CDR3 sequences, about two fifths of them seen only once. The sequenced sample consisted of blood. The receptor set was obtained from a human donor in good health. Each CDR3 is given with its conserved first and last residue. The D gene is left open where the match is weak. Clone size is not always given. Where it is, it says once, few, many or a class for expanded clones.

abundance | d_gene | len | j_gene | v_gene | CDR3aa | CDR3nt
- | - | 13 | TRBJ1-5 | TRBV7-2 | CASSLIPNQPQHF | TGTGCCAGCAGCTTAATACCCAATCAGCCCCAGCATTTT
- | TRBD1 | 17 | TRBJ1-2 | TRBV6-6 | CASSYGTDLIQGYGYTF | TGTGCCAGCAGTTACGGGACAGATTTGATCCAAGGCTATGGCTACACCTTC
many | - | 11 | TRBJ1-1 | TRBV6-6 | CASSRDTEAFF | TGCGCCAGCAGTAGGGACACTGAAGCTTTCTTT
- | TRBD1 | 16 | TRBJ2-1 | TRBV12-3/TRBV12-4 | CASSENGTGGINEQFF | TGTGCCAGCAGTGAAAACGGGACAGGAGGCATAAATGAGCAGTTCTTC
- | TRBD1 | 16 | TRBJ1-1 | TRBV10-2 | CASSEPGDRGRTEAFF | TGCGCCAGCAGTGAGCCAGGGGACAGGGGGCGGACTGAAGCTTTCTTT
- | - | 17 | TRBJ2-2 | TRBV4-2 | CASSQGLGGLDTGELFF | TGTGCCAGTAGCCAAGGTCTCGGGGGGCTAGACACCGGGGAGCTGTTTTTT
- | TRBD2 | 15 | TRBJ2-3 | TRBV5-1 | CASSILAGYGDTQYF | TGCGCCAGCAGCATACTAGCGGGGTATGGAGATACGCAGTATTTT
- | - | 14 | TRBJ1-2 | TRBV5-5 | CASSAGAGQDGYTF | TGTGCCAGCAGCGCCGGGGCGGGGCAGGATGGCTACACCTTC
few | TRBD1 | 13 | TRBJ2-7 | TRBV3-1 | CASGRTGGYEQYF | TGTGCCAGCGGTAGGACAGGGGGCTACGAGCAGTACTTC
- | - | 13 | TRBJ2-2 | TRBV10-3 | CAISDRQPGELFF | TGTGCCATCAGTGATAGACAGCCCGGGGAGCTGTTTTTT
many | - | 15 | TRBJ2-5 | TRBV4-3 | CASSQVQGSTETQYF | TGCGCCAGCAGCCAAGTCCAGGGCAGTACAGAGACCCAGTACTTC
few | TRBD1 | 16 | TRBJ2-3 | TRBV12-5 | CASGLVQGAISDTQYF | TGTGCTAGTGGTTTGGTACAGGGGGCAATTTCAGATACGCAGTATTTT
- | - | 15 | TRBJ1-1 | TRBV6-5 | CASSYQVGYRTEAFF | TGTGCCAGCAGTTATCAGGTGGGTTATCGGACCGAAGCTTTCTTT
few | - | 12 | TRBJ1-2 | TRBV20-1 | CSARKAGGGYTF | TGCAGTGCTAGGAAGGCAGGTGGGGGCTACACCTTC
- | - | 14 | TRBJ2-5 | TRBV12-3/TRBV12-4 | CASRPGTRKETQYF | TGTGCCAGCAGGCCCGGGACAAGAAAAGAGACCCAGTACTTC
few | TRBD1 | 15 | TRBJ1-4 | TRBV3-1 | CASSHTDRGHEKLFF | TGTGCCAGCAGCCATACCGACAGGGGGCATGAAAAACTGTTTTTT
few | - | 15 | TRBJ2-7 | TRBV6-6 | CASSYSGTEHYEQYF | TGTGCCAGCAGTTACTCCGGGACGGAGCATTACGAGCAGTACTTC
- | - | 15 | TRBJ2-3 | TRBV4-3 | CASSQRSAGSDTQYF | TGCGCCAGCAGCCAAAGGTCGGCAGGGTCAGATACGCAGTATTTT
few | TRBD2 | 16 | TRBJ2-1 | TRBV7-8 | CASSRNKRGRDNEQFF | TGTGCCAGCAGCCGCAACAAGCGGGGGCGCGATAATGAGCAGTTCTTC
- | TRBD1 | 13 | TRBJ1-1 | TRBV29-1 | CSAQTGENTEAFF | TGCAGCGCTCAAACAGGGGAGAACACTGAAGCTTTCTTT
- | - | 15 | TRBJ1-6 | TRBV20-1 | CSARDPLGGYSPLHF | TGCAGTGCTAGAGATCCCTTAGGGGGTTATTCACCCCTCCACTTT
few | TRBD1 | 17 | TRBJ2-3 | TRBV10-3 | CAIKQGTAKGRADTQYF | TGTGCCATCAAGCAAGGGACAGCGAAAGGAAGAGCAGATACGCAGTATTTT
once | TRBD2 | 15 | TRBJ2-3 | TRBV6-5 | CASSYRRGGTDTQYF | TGTGCCAGCAGTTACCGGCGGGGGGGCACAGATACGCAGTATTTT
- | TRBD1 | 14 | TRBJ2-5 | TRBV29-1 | CSVMKDRGGETQYF | TGCAGCGTCATGAAAGACAGGGGAGGAGAGACCCAGTACTTC
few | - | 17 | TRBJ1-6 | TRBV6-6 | CASSYGWGRSYNSPLHF | TGTGCCAGCAGTTACGGGTGGGGACGCTCCTATAATTCACCCCTCCACTTT
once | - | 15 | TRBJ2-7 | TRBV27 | CASSLAPEGVYEQYF | TGTGCCAGCAGTTTAGCCCCGGAGGGGGTCTACGAGCAGTACTTC
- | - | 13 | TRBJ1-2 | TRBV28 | CVSSLQDLYGYTF | TGTGTCAGCAGTCTTCAGGACCTCTATGGCTACACCTTC
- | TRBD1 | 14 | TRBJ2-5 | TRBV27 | CASSPGQARETQYF | TGTGCCAGCAGTCCAGGACAGGCGAGGGAGACCCAGTACTTC
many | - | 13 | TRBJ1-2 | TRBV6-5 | CASSPQVLYGYTF | TGTGCCAGCAGCCCACAGGTCCTCTATGGCTACACCTTC
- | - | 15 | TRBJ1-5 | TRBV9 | CASSVGVLGNQPQHF | TGTGCCAGCAGCGTAGGAGTATTGGGCAATCAGCCCCAGCATTTT
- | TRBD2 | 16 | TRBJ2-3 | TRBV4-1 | CASSQRGGLVTDTQYF | TGCGCCAGCAGCCAGCGGGGGGGCCTCGTCACAGATACGCAGTATTTT
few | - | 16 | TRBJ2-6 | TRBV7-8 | CASSPNGGLGANVLTF | TGTGCCAGCAGCCCTAACGGGGGATTGGGGGCCAACGTCCTGACTTTC
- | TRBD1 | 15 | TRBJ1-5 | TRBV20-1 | CSARDDRGELQPQHF | TGCAGTGCTAGAGATGACAGGGGGGAACTCCAGCCCCAGCATTTT
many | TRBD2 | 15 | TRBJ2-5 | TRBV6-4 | CASSLSSGVGETQYF | TGTGCCAGCAGTCTCTCTAGCGGGGTTGGAGAGACCCAGTACTTC
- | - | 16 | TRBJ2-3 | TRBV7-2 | CASSLLFAGHTDTQYF | TGTGCCAGCAGCTTACTTTTCGCCGGCCACACAGATACGCAGTATTTT
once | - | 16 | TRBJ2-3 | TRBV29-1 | CSGGGPAALPTDTQYF | TGCAGCGGTGGGGGGCCCGCCGCCCTACCGACAGATACGCAGTATTTT
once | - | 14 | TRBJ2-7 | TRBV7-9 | CASSRDTYLYEQYF | TGTGCCAGCAGCCGGGACACTTACTTATACGAGCAGTACTTC
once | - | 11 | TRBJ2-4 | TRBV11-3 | CASSSGVIQYF | TGTGCCAGCAGCTCAGGAGTCATTCAGTACTTC
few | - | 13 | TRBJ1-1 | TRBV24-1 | CATARGANTEAFF | TGTGCCACTGCCCGTGGGGCGAACACTGAAGCTTTCTTT
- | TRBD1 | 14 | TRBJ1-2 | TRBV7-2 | CATQEGQRLYGYTF | TGTGCCACCCAGGAGGGACAGAGATTATATGGCTACACCTTC
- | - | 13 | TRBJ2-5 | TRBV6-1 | CASSVIREETQYF | TGTGCCAGCAGTGTGATCAGAGAAGAGACCCAGTACTTC
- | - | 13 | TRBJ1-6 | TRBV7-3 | CASSLTLNSPLHF | TGTGCCAGCAGCTTAACCCTCAATTCACCCCTCCACTTT
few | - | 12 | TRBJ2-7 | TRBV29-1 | CSVDVPAGEQYF | TGCAGCGTTGATGTTCCGGCGGGCGAGCAGTACTTC
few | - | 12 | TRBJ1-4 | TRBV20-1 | CSAQQGNEKLFF | TGCAGTGCCCAGCAGGGTAATGAAAAACTGTTTTTT
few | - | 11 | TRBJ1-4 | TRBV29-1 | CSVVVNEKLFF | TGCAGCGTTGTTGTGAATGAAAAACTGTTTTTT
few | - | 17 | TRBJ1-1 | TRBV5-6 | CASSFTVGRGANTEAFF | TGTGCCAGCAGCTTTACTGTGGGCAGGGGAGCGAACACTGAAGCTTTCTTT
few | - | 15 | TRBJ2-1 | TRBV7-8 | CASSPSASNHNEQFF | TGTGCCAGCAGCCCTAGCGCCAGCAACCACAATGAGCAGTTCTTC
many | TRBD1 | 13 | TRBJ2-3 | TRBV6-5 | CASTRQGSDTQYF | TGTGCCAGCACGCGACAGGGGTCAGATACGCAGTATTTT
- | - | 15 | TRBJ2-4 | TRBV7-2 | CASSLDVTQKNIQYF | TGTGCCAGCAGCTTAGACGTCACACAGAAAAACATTCAGTACTTC
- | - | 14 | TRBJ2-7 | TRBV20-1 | CSARDSPSDYEQYF | TGCAGTGCTAGAGATTCCCCTAGCGACTACGAGCAGTACTTC
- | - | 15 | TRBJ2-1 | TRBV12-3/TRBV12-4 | CASSSGPQPHNEQFF | TGTGCCAGCAGCTCGGGACCTCAACCACACAATGAGCAGTTCTTC
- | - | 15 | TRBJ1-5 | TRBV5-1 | CAGSFEGYSNQPQHF | TGCGCCGGCAGCTTTGAGGGGTATAGCAATCAGCCCCAGCATTTT
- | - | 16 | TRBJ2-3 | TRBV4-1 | CASSQEGDGATDTQYF | TGCGCCAGCAGCCAAGAAGGGGATGGGGCCACAGATACGCAGTATTTT
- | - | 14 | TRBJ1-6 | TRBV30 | CAGTPGDNNSPLHF | TGTGCCGGGACCCCCGGGGATAACAATTCACCCCTCCACTTT
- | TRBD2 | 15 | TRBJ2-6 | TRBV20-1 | CSASTREGGANVLTF | TGCAGTGCTAGCACCAGGGAGGGTGGGGCCAACGTCCTGACTTTC
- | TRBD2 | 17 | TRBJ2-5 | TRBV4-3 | CASSPGLGLAGGETQYF | TGCGCCAGCAGCCCGGGACTGGGGCTAGCGGGAGGGGAGACCCAGTACTTC
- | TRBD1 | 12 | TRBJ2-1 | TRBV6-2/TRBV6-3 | CASRTGWSEQFF | TGTGCCAGCAGGACAGGGTGGAGTGAGCAGTTCTTC
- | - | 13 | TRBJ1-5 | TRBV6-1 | CASSEALGQPQHF | TGTGCCAGCAGTGAAGCGCTGGGTCAGCCCCAGCATTTT
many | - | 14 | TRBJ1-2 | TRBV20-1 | CSARTGLKKGGYTF | TGCAGTGCTAGAACAGGGCTGAAGAAGGGTGGCTACACCTTC